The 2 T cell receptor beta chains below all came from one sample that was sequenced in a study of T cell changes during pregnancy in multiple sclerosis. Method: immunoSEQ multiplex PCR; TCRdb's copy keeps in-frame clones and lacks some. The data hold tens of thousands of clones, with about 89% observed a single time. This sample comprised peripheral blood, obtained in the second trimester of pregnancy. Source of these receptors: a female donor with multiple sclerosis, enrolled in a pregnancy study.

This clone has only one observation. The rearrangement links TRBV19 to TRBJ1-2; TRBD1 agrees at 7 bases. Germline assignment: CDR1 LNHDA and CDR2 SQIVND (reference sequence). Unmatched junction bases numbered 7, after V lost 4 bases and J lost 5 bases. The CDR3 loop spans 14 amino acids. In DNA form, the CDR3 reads TGTGCCAGTAGTACTAACAGGGGCTATTATGGCTACACCTTC. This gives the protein CASSTNRGYYGYTF.

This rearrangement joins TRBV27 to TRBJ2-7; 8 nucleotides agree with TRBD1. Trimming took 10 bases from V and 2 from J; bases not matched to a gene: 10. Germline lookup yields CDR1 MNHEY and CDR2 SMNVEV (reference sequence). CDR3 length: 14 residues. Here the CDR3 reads CATAVGQGPYEQYF. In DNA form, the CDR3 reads TGTGCCACCGCTGTAGGACAGGGCCCCTACGAGCAGTACTTC.